One and the same sample provided the 15 T cell receptor beta chains below, sequenced in a study of Ad26.COV2.S vaccination and SARS-CoV-2 variants. As to treatment: approximately 18 received Ad26.COV2.S at low or high dose, single or two shots; roughly 5 received placebo; per-sample allocation not given. The samples were gathered on day 63 after the first injection of vaccine or placebo. Data came from immunoSEQ multiplex PCR; TCRdb stores just in-frame clones and leaves some out. Here the sample spans some 340,000 clones, roughly 80% being singletons. The specimen comprised peripheral blood, sampled in a trial of Ad26.COV2.S vaccine versus placebo. These receptors were taken from a person aged 18-60 years who received the Ad26.COV2.S COVID-19 vaccine or a placebo.

The V call is TRBV7-9, the J call TRBJ1-4, with D possibly TRBD1 on 5 matching bases. V gave up 3 bases and J gave up 3 bases, with 14 bases separating them. CDR3 length equals 16 residues. Germline V gene data show CDR1 as SEHNR and CDR2 as FQNEAQ (reference sequence). DNA for the CDR3: TGTGCCAGCAGCTTGGGGCAGGGAGTTGCTAATGAAAAACTGTTTTTT. Residues: CASSLGQGVANEKLFF.

V usage is TRBV5-6 and J usage is TRBJ1-2; D gene uncertain. Looked up from germline, CDR1 is SGHDT and CDR2 is YYEEEE. The CDR3 extends over 14 amino acids. The V gene lost 0 bases and the J gene lost 2 bases, with 8 bases spanning the gap. CDR3 nucleotide sequence: TGTGCCAGCAGCTTGGTCCAGGACAACTATGGCTACACCTTC. It codes for CASSLVQDNYGYTF.

The V and J genes are TRBV18 and TRBJ2-7; a possible D gene is TRBD1 (5 bases). Trimming cost V 1 base and J 4 bases, with 11 bases left between them. The CDR3 is 14 residues long. Germline assignment: CDR1 KGHSH and CDR2 LQKENI. The CDR3 sequence is CASSPQDTPYEQYF. CDR3 DNA sequence: TGTGCCAGCTCACCACAGGACACACCTTACGAGCAGTACTTC. The variable domain in full, with the rest retrieved from reference TRBV18 and TRBJ2-7, is NAGVMQNPRHLVRRRGQEARLRCSPMKGHSHVYWYRQLPEEGLKFMVYLQKENIIDESGMPKERFSAEFPKEGPSILRIQQVVRGDSAAYFCASSPQDTPYEQYFGPGTRLTVT.

This clone has more than one count but fewer than ten. The rearrangement joins TRBV7-3 to TRBJ2-2, with 10 nucleotides matching TRBD2. With V trimmed by 0 bases and J by 6 bases, 7 bases remained unmatched. CDR1 is SGHTA, CDR2 FQGTGA, per germline. CDR3 length: 17 amino acids. This CDR3 is CASSLTNPSGGAGELFF. The CDR3 nucleotides read TGTGCCAGCAGCTTAACGAACCCCAGCGGGGGGGCCGGGGAGCTGTTTTTT.

The CDR3 is CASSFQRMPEAFF. The CDR3 DNA sequence: TGTGCCAGCAGCTTTCAGCGAATGCCTGAAGCTTTCTTT. V and J are TRBV5-5 and TRBJ1-1; D remains unclear. Germline lookup yields CDR1 SGHKS and CDR2 YYEKEE (reference sequence). The CDR3 totals 13 residues. Trimming removed 2 bases at V and 6 bases at J, with 11 bases between.

The V and J genes are TRBV25-1 and TRBJ1-1; TRBD1 aligns across 8 bases. The CDR3 loop spans 18 amino acids. From germline, CDR1 is MGHDK and CDR2 SYGVNS. V trimming: 6 bases; J trimming: 1 base; junction bases outside the gene matches: 16. The CDR3 reads CASSVNRGTTVKNTEAFF. The CDR3 coding sequence is TGTGCCAGCAGCGTTAACAGGGGGACCACTGTTAAGAACACTGAAGCTTTCTTT. The variable domain in full, completed from reference TRBV25-1 and TRBJ1-1, reads EADIYQTPRYLVIGTGKKITLECSQTMGHDKMYWYQQDPGMELHLIHYSYGVNSTEKGDLSSESTVSRIRTEHFPLTLESARPSHTSQYLCASSVNRGTTVKNTEAFFGQGTRLTVV.

As concerns this clone: At one of its ends the junction is not consistent with the germline gene, which may arise from a read error. The genes are TRBV7-7 and TRBJ2-1; D call uncertain. Germline lookup yields CDR1 SSHAT and CDR2 FNYEAQ (reference sequence). The CDR3 spans 14 residues. CDR3 bases: TGTGCTAGCAGCCCAGACGGGCGCTACAATGAGCAGTTCTTC. It specifies CASSPDGRYNEQFF.

The V call is TRBV19, the J call TRBJ1-1, with 11 bases aligning to TRBD1. V trimming: 7 bases; J trimming: 4 bases; junction bases outside the gene matches: 5. The CDR3 covers 14 residues. Germline V gene data show CDR1 as LNHDA and CDR2 as SQIVND (reference sequence). CDR3 residues: CASKTGTGGTEAFF. CDR3 coding DNA: TGTGCCAGTAAAACCGGGACAGGGGGCACTGAAGCTTTCTTT.

The chain links TRBV28 to TRBJ2-7; the D is unclear. The CDR3 length is 14 residues. Deletions cut 2 bases from V and 3 bases from J, with 11 bases between. Germline values: CDR1 MDHEN, CDR2 SYDVKM. CDR3 sequence reads: CASSLRARFYEQYF. The DNA for the CDR3 is TGTGCCAGCAGTTTAAGGGCCCGGTTCTACGAGCAGTACTTC.

This clone appeared a single time. The CDR3 reads CASSHFRTGEEETQYF. CDR3 nucleotides: TGTGCCAGCAGTCATTTTAGGACAGGGGAAGAAGAGACCCAGTACTTC. V usage is TRBV5-5 and J usage is TRBJ2-5; 9 nucleotides line up with TRBD1. Germline CDR1 is SGHKS and CDR2 is YYEKEE (reference sequence). Germline trimming cut 5 bases from V and 3 bases from J; bases unmatched to any gene: 11. This CDR3 region has 16 residues.

The genes are TRBV6-5 and TRBJ2-7, with TRBD1 as a possible D gene (6 bases). Germline assignment: CDR1 MNHEY and CDR2 SVGAGI. Trimming left V 6 bases short and J 11 bases short, with 14 bases between. This CDR3 is 11 amino acids long. The CDR3 region is CASSRDRFEYF. CDR3 nucleotides: TGTGCCAGCAGCCGCGACAGGTTCGAGTACTTC.

The chain joins TRBV27 to TRBJ1-5; TRBD1 matches 7 bases. The CDR3 runs to 16 residues. V was clipped by 5 bases and J by 2 bases; unmatched bases: 9. Germline V gene lookup returns CDR1 MNHEY and CDR2 SMNVEV (reference sequence). The CDR3 nucleotides read TGTGCCAGCAGTGAAAGACAGGGTTACGGCAATCAGCCCCAGCATTTT. It specifies CASSERQGYGNQPQHF.

The J gene is TRBJ2-1, the V gene TRBV11-1, with a tentative D call TRBD2 (6 bases). CDR1 and CDR2 (germline): SGHAT, FQDESV (reference sequence). There are 13 residues in the CDR3. Trimming left V 5 bases short and J 8 bases short, with 13 bases between. The CDR3 region has the DNA TGTGCCAGCAGCGCCGCGGGGAACCATGAGCAGTTCTTC. Residues: CASSAAGNHEQFF. The whole variable domain, remainder taken from reference TRBV11-1 and TRBJ2-1, is EAEVAQSPRYKITEKSQAVAFWCDPISGHATLYWYRQILGQGPELLVQFQDESVVDDSQLPKDRFSAERLKGVDSTLKIQPAELGDSAMYLCASSAAGNHEQFFGPGTRLTVL.

This sequence joins TRBV3-1 (or the pseudogene TRBV3-2) and TRBJ1-2; no firm D call. Deletions cut 7 bases from V and 4 bases from J, with 13 bases between. The CDR3 has 13 amino acids. Germline V gene sequence: CDR1 LGHDT, CDR2 YNNKEL (reference sequence). CDR3 nucleotides: TGTGCCAGCAAAGCTCGCATGGGCTATGGCTACACCTTC. This translates into CASKARMGYGYTF.

The genes are TRBV2 and TRBJ2-7; unclear D gene. The length of the CDR3 is 15 residues. Per the germline V gene, CDR1 is SNHLY and CDR2 is FYNNEI. Trimming cost V 0 bases and J 0 bases, with 9 bases left between them. The CDR3: CASSEAGRSSYEQYF. CDR3 sequence (DNA): TGTGCCAGCAGTGAAGCGGGCAGGAGCTCCTACGAGCAGTACTTC.